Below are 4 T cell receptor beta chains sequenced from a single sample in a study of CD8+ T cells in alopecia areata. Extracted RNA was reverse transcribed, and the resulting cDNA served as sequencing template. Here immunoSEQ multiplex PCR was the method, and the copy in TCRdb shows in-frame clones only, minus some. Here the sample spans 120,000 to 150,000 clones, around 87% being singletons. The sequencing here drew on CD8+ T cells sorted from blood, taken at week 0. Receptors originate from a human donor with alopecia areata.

In DNA form, the CDR3 reads TGCGCCAGCAGGCGAGGGGCCAATGGCTACACCTTC. It translates to CASRRGANGYTF. The chain uses TRBV5-1 and TRBJ1-2; possible D gene TRBD1, 5 bases. Looked up from germline, CDR1 is SGHRS and CDR2 is YFSETQ. The V end was cut by 5 bases, the J end by 6 bases, with 11 bases between. This CDR3 contains 12 residues.

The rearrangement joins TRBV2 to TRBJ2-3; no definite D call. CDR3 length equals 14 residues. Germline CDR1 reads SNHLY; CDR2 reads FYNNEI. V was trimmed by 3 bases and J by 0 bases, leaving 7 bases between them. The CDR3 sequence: CASSDVLSTDTQYF. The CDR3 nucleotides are TGTGCCAGCAGTGATGTCTTGAGCACAGATACGCAGTATTTT.

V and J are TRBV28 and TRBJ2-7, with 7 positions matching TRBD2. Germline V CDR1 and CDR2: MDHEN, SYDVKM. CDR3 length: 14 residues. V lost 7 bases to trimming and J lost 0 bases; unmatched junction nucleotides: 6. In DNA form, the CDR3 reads TGTGCCAGCATTGAGCGGGGATACTCCTACGAGCAGTACTTC. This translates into CASIERGYSYEQYF.

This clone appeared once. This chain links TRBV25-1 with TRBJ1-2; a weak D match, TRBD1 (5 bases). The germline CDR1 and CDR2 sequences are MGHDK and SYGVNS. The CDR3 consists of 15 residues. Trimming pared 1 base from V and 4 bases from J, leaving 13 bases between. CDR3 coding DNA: TGTGCCAGCAGTGAATTGAAAGGGGCCATCTATGGCTACACCTTC. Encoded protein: CASSELKGAIYGYTF.